The clone carrying this T cell receptor beta chain was detected only once. The antigen remains unidentified. V was shortened by 1 base and J by 4 bases, with 12 bases between the two germline ends. The CDR3 runs to 15 residues. CDR1 SGHDT and CDR2 YYEEEE come from the germline V gene. These data come from a study of beta chain features in type 1 diabetes. Study-level findings and limits: Whether HLA type affects TCRB rearrangement stayed undetermined in the present work.

Sequenced material consisted of expressed TCRB transcripts (all of the isolated RNA was reverse transcribed). Some clones are missing from TCRdb's copy, which holds only in-frame ones; the method was immunoSEQ multiplex PCR. The sample records about 140,000 clones, 9% to 10% being singletons. Markers CD45RO/CCR7/CD25/CD127/CD95/CD27 served to sort CD4+ naive, central memory, regulatory and stem cell-like memory cells. The receptor was derived from a middle-aged woman in good health. The gene calls are TRBV5-6 and TRBJ2-1; tentatively, D is TRBD2 (7 bases). Sample: central memory CD4+ T cells from blood. CDR3 residues: CASSLRGGPYNEQFF. In DNA, the CDR3 is TGTGCCAGCAGCTTGAGGGGGGGGCCATACAATGAGCAGTTCTTC. The whole variable domain, filled in from reference TRBV5-6 and TRBJ2-1, reads DAGVTQSPTHLIKTRGQQVTLRCSPKSGHDTVSWYQQALGQGPQFIFQYYEEEERQRGNFPDRFSGHQFPNYSSELNVNALLLGDSALYLCASSLRGGPYNEQFFGPGTRLTVL.